This TCR beta chain originates from a study of multiple sclerosis patients with progressive multifocal leukoencephalopathy (dated by TCRdb to the late 2010s). With regard to the full study: The controls were about 5 MS patients treated with natalizumab who did not develop PML and who were sampled longitudinally. Peripheral T and B cells were examined in MS patients who developed PML (4 under natalizumab, 1 after alemtuzumab) and in treated patients who did not develop PML. A couple of patients on natalizumab who later developed PML were tracked over time from before therapy, through 6 and 12 months, up to PML onset. The goal was to find JC virus-specific or public T-cell expansions that arose at the time of PML onset.

General study outcomes and caveats: Analysis was limited to peripheral blood, even though cerebrospinal fluid or brain lymphocytes might be more informative for natalizumab-associated PML. Because of the small, descriptive cohort, whether findings reflect JC virus infection or general immunocompromise remained unclear. Although TRB clones above 0.5% frequency turned up only in PML patients, the clones expanded at PML onset were already present before and during natalizumab therapy. At the time PML developed, no common TRBV or TRBJ gene usage or preferential TRBV-TRBJ pairings were detected. Lower normalized Shannon entropy suggested less diverse TRB repertoires in most PML patients, whereas the natalizumab-treated controls showed values near 1.

The CDR3 spans 17 residues, from the cysteine through the phenylalanine. The retained sequence is limited to the CDR3, 51 bases, with the frame set at the first base. From a lookup of the germline V gene (reference sequence), CDR1 and CDR2 are SEHNR and FQNEAQ. Trimming at the junction amounts to 3 bases on V and 4 bases on J, and the germline ends lie 19 bases apart. Regarding this clone: Its antigen target is currently unknown. No base quality values were provided; no much bigger clone lies one nucleotide off.

Explained via the paper, the time point label denotes: before natalizumab initiation. Interferon beta had previously been received by all listed patients, and all PML patients were female. Blood samples at T0 were collected prior to the first natalizumab infusion. Ficoll-Hypaque density gradient centrifugation was used to isolate peripheral blood mononuclear cells. Using the immunoSEQ two-step multiplex PCR at survey-level depth, TRB CDR3 regions were amplified from genomic DNA. Synthetic inline TR CDR3 controls covering all V-J pairings were spiked into each PCR to estimate template counts and remove amplification bias. Reads were processed so that amplification and sequencing bias were reduced, and quantification was performed against synthetic TR CDR3 analogs. Regarding the original processing steps: In ImmunoSEQ Analyzer, raw data were processed so that out-of-frame sequences and CDR3s with stop codons were removed, with gene names following IMGT nomenclature. Repertoire diversity was summarized as normalized Shannon entropy, defined as 1 minus Pielou's evenness. TRB sequences were considered identical only when V gene, J gene and CDR3 were shared. Public PML clonotypes were CDR3s shared by two or more PML-onset samples but absent earlier, in controls, and in public databases. CDR3 amino acid composition by position was analyzed with Skylign using the observed count method. TCRdb mirrors the immuneACCESS table, restricted to in-frame sequences. Some clones are absent from its copies; in checked studies, under half trace to an unresolved V gene, and the reason for the others is unknown. Clonal size and the V and J genes are those of that table, whereas D and trimming came from the DNA. This sample comprises around 28,000 clones, approximately 90% of them detected only once. 1.1% of the sample is held by the ten biggest clonotypes.

Sequencing used PBMCs. The TCR comes from a human donor with multiple sclerosis. In this chain, TRBV7-9 is recombined with TRBJ1-3, with no confidently assigned D gene. The nucleotides read TGTGCCAGCAGCTTTGGGCTGACGAGAGGCAGGGGAAACACCATATATTTT. This encodes CASSFGLTRGRGNTIYF.